The 28 T cell receptor beta chains below were found in one sample sequenced in a study of beta chain features in type 1 diabetes. Every bit of the isolated RNA underwent reverse transcription, so sequencing read expressed TCRB transcripts. Assay used: immunoSEQ multiplex PCR; TCRdb lists only in-frame clones, some missing. Of about 160,000 clones in the sample, about 8.5% are singletons; the top ten hold less than 0.85%. Sequencing was performed on central memory CD4+ T cells from blood. These receptors came from a man in his late teens or twenties in good health.

This clone was detected ten times or more. This sequence joins TRBV7-9 and TRBJ2-6, with a possible D match to TRBD1 (6 bases). Germline V gene data show CDR1 as SEHNR and CDR2 as FQNEAQ (reference sequence). This CDR3 is built from 16 residues. V lost 3 bases and J 10 bases, leaving 19 bases between the germline ends. Written as DNA, the CDR3 is TGTGCCAGCAGCTTGGGGCGGCAGGGACACCTAAACGTCCTGACTTTC. This translates into CASSLGRQGHLNVLTF.

This rearrangement joins TRBV6-6 to TRBJ1-1; the match to TRBD1 covers 7 bases. The CDR3 is 14 amino acids. V lost 7 bases to trimming and J lost 7 bases; unmatched junction nucleotides: 12. CDR1 and CDR2 (germline): MNHNY, SVGAGI (reference sequence). The CDR3 loop reads CASTLDRAGGEAFF. CDR3 DNA sequence: TGTGCCAGCACCCTCGACAGGGCGGGGGGTGAAGCTTTCTTT.

The chain joins TRBV15 to TRBJ1-6; D unclear. Between the trimmed V and J ends, which lost 5 bases and 7 bases, there was a span of 15 bases. The CDR3 is made up of 15 amino acids. Germline CDR1 and CDR2: LNHNV and YYDKDF (reference sequence). CDR3 region: CATSLGSGYNSPLHF. In DNA, the CDR3 is TGTGCCACCAGCCTTGGATCCGGGTACAATTCACCCCTCCACTTT.

The chain recombines TRBV5-6 with TRBJ1-5; TRBD1 aligns across 10 bases. The length of the CDR3 is 18 residues. In germline, CDR1 is SGHDT, CDR2 YYEEEE. Trimming removed 3 bases from V and 4 bases from J; junction bases left unmatched: 13. The CDR3 coding sequence is TGTGCCAGCAGCTCGACGGGACAGGGGCTACCCCTAAATCAGCCCCAGCATTTT. Its protein product is CASSSTGQGLPLNQPQHF.

This clone was counted a few times. The chain links TRBV2 to TRBJ2-5; perhaps TRBD2 as D (7 bases). The CDR3 extends over 15 amino acids. Trimming left V 3 bases short and J 5 bases short, with 16 bases between. Germline V gene sequence: CDR1 SNHLY, CDR2 FYNNEI. The CDR3 region is CASSESGGYSETQYF. CDR3 bases: TGTGCCAGCAGTGAGTCGGGGGGCTATTCGGAGACCCAGTACTTC.

This clone has only a few counts. The chain is built from TRBV7-2 and TRBJ2-1; 15 positions agree with TRBD2. The CDR3 runs to 16 residues. Germline values: CDR1 SGHTA, CDR2 FQGNSA. V shed 5 bases, J shed 6 bases, and the junction held 5 bases outside the gene matches. The CDR3 spells CASSTGLAGGSNEQFF. The CDR3 region has the DNA TGTGCCAGCAGCACGGGACTAGCGGGGGGCTCCAATGAGCAGTTCTTC.

The J gene is TRBJ1-4, the V gene TRBV28, with 7 bases identical to TRBD1. In germline, CDR1 is MDHEN, CDR2 SYDVKM. The CDR3 consists of 15 residues. The trim removed 5 bases at V and 5 bases at J, leaving 8 bases unmatched. CDR3 in DNA: TGTGCCAGCAGTCTCCAGACAGGGTCAAATGAAAAACTGTTTTTT. Amino acids: CASSLQTGSNEKLFF.

The chain couples TRBV28 to TRBJ2-7; possibly TRBD2 for D (5 bases). V was clipped by 5 bases and J by 3 bases, with 14 bases between them. Looked up from germline, CDR1 is MDHEN and CDR2 is SYDVKM. The CDR3 runs 14 residues. In DNA, the CDR3 is TGTGCCAGCAGTGACCGGGGTATCCGCTACGAGCAGTACTTC. Protein sequence: CASSDRGIRYEQYF.

In its sample, this clone was seen a few times. The rearrangement uses TRBV18 and TRBJ1-1; TRBD1 aligns across 7 bases. Germline V lookup: CDR1 KGHSH, CDR2 LQKENI. J gave up 1 base and V 1 base, and 6 bases lay outside the gene matches. This CDR3 comprises 16 residues. The CDR3 DNA reads as TGTGCCAGCTCACCACGAGGGGGACAGACGAACACTGAAGCTTTCTTT. Encoded protein: CASSPRGGQTNTEAFF.

The genes are TRBV6-6 and TRBJ1-5; possible D gene TRBD1, 5 bases. The V gene lost 2 bases and the J gene lost 7 bases, with 12 bases spanning the gap. The CDR3 consists of 14 residues. Germline CDR1 and CDR2: MNHNY and SVGAGI (reference sequence). The CDR3 loop is CASSYDSVEQPQHF. The CDR3 DNA is TGTGCCAGCAGTTACGACAGTGTCGAACAGCCCCAGCATTTT.

Only a few counts were recorded for this clone. The chain is built from TRBV4-1 and TRBJ1-1; D is possibly TRBD1 (5 bases). The germline V gene has CDR1 MGHRA and CDR2 YSYEKL. The CDR3 is 15 amino acids. The V and J ends lost 4 bases and 6 bases respectively, with 18 bases between them. The CDR3: CASSRPVGGRPEAFF. The CDR3 DNA reads TGCGCCAGCAGCCGCCCCGTCGGGGGTAGGCCTGAAGCTTTCTTT.

This clone was detected ten times or more. The chain combines TRBV18 with TRBJ2-7; D possibly corresponds to TRBD2 (6 bases). Trimming cost V 2 bases and J 5 bases, with 16 bases left between them. The CDR3 extends over 15 amino acids. The V gene's germline CDR1 is KGHSH and CDR2 LQKENI. The CDR3 nucleotides are TGTGCCAGCTCACCAGTCACGGAGGGAGGCCACGAGCAGTACTTC. Translation: CASSPVTEGGHEQYF.

This sequence joins TRBV30 and TRBJ1-4; D possibly corresponds to TRBD1 (5 bases). The V and J ends lost 1 base and 7 bases respectively, with 16 bases between them. This CDR3 region has 15 residues. The germline V gene has CDR1 GTSNPN and CDR2 SVGIG (reference sequence). CDR3: CAWSGPGEVSEKLFF. The CDR3 nucleotides read TGTGCCTGGAGTGGCCCGGGGGAAGTGAGTGAAAAACTGTTTTTT.

This clone occurred a few times. The chain couples TRBV2 to TRBJ2-5; TRBD1 aligns across 8 bases. The J call could be wrong; TRBJ2-7 is a better fit for the DNA end. The CDR3 sequence is 14 residues long. Germline CDR1 SNHLY, CDR2 FYNNEI. The CDR3 region is CASSQQGGLYEQYF. CDR3 DNA: TGTGCCAGCAGCCAACAGGGGGGCCTCTACGAGCAGTACTTC.

This clone showed up many times. The V call is TRBV7-9, the J call TRBJ2-5; D not resolved. V was pared by 1 base and J by 5 bases, with 11 bases between. CDR1 and CDR2 (germline): SEHNR, FQNEAQ (reference sequence). The CDR3 loop spans 14 amino acids. CDR3 nucleotides: TGTGCCAGCAGCTTAGGTATCCCCCGGGAGACCCAGTACTTC. It is translated as CASSLGIPRETQYF. The full variable domain, in which reference TRBV7-9 and TRBJ2-5 provide the parts outside the CDR3, is DTGVSQNPRHKITKRGQNVTFRCDPISEHNRLYWYRQTLGQGPEFLTYFQNEAQLEKSRLLSDRFSAERPKGSFSTLEIQRTEQGDSAMYLCASSLGIPRETQYFGPGTRLLVL.

The chain is built from TRBV7-2 and TRBJ2-7, with D tentatively TRBD1 (6 bases). V was shortened by 5 bases and J by 0 bases, with 26 bases between the two germline ends. This CDR3 has 19 amino acids. Germline V gives CDR1 SGHTA, CDR2 FQGNSA. Here the CDR3 DNA reads TGTGCCAGCAGCATACTACCGGGACAACCCCGAATTCTCTCCTACGAGCAGTACTTC. This gives the protein CASSILPGQPRILSYEQYF.

The CDR3 is CAISESKGASTGELFF. In DNA form, the CDR3 reads TGTGCCATCAGTGAGTCGAAAGGGGCCAGCACCGGGGAGCTGTTTTTT. V and J are TRBV10-3 and TRBJ2-2, with D maybe TRBD1 (5 bases). From germline, CDR1 is ENHRY and CDR2 SYGVKD. V lost 0 bases, J lost 4 bases, and 12 bases lay in between. This CDR3 has 16 amino acids.

The genes are TRBV5-1 and TRBJ2-3; 7 bases line up with TRBD1. V was pared by 4 bases and J by 2 bases, with 4 bases of the junction left unmatched. The germline CDR1 and CDR2 sequences are SGHRS and YFSETQ. This CDR3 spans 14 amino acids. CDR3 bases: TGCGCCAGCAGCCCGGGACAGAACACAGATACGCAGTATTTT. Translated: CASSPGQNTDTQYF. Filled out from reference TRBV5-1 and TRBJ2-3, the complete variable domain reads KAGVTQTPRYLIKTRGQQVTLSCSPISGHRSVSWYQQTPGQGLQFLFEYFSETQRNKGNFPGRFSGRQFSNSRSEMNVSTLELGDSALYLCASSPGQNTDTQYFGPGTRLTVL.

This clone was counted many times. The chain carries TRBV2 and TRBJ2-1; 7 nucleotides agree with TRBD1. The length of the CDR3 is 11 residues. Germline V gene lookup returns CDR1 SNHLY and CDR2 FYNNEI. The V and J ends lost 7 bases and 9 bases, in that order; junction bases with no gene match: 3. DNA for the CDR3: TGTGCCAGCACAGGGGACAGTGAGCAGTTCTTC. Translating gives CASTGDSEQFF. Drawing the rest from reference TRBV2 and TRBJ2-1, the complete variable domain is EPEVTQTPSHQVTQMGQEVILRCVPISNHLYFYWYRQILGQKVEFLVSFYNNEISEKSEIFDDQFSVERPDGSNFTLKIRSTKLEDSAMYFCASTGDSEQFFGPGTRLTVL.

This clone was seen more than once but under ten times. The V and J genes are TRBV18 and TRBJ1-2, with 7 bases lining up with TRBD1. Germline CDR1 and CDR2: KGHSH and LQKENI. There are 14 residues in the CDR3. The trim removed 2 bases at V and 5 bases at J, leaving 5 bases unmatched. The DNA of the CDR3 is TGTGCCAGCTCACCAAATGACAGGGATTATGGCTACACCTTC. Protein sequence: CASSPNDRDYGYTF.

This clone was picked up many times. V is TRBV18 and J is TRBJ1-1, with TRBD1 matching 8 bases. V gave up 4 bases and J gave up 3 bases; unmatched junction bases: 4. CDR1 KGHSH and CDR2 LQKENI come from the germline V gene. This CDR3 comprises 14 residues. CDR3 DNA sequence: TGTGCCAGCTCACTCAGGGGGCAGGACACTGAAGCTTTCTTT. It codes for CASSLRGQDTEAFF. Variable domain in full (rest from reference TRBV18 and TRBJ1-1): NAGVMQNPRHLVRRRGQEARLRCSPMKGHSHVYWYRQLPEEGLKFMVYLQKENIIDESGMPKERFSAEFPKEGPSILRIQQVVRGDSAAYFCASSLRGQDTEAFFGQGTRLTVV.

This clone was detected a few times. The CDR3 DNA sequence: TGCGCCAGCAGCCAAAGACAGGGTGGGAGCGAGCAGTACTTC. It is translated as CASSQRQGGSEQYF. This chain uses TRBV5-1 with TRBJ2-5, with TRBD1 matching 7 bases. Judging by the DNA end, TRBJ2-7 fits better; the J call may be wrong. From germline, CDR1 is SGHRS and CDR2 YFSETQ. The length of the CDR3 is 14 residues.

This clone turned up a few times. The chain links TRBV28 to TRBJ1-3; 10 bases line up with TRBD1. This CDR3 region has 16 residues. V lost 6 bases, J lost 4 bases, and 9 bases stayed unmatched. The V gene's germline CDR1 is MDHEN and CDR2 SYDVKM. CDR3 in amino acids: CASRGPGQGFGNTIYF. CDR3 nucleotides: TGTGCCAGCAGAGGCCCGGGACAGGGGTTCGGAAACACCATATATTTT.

This clone has only a few counts. The chain carries TRBV21-1 and TRBJ1-6; TRBD1 was called by the table and not checked on the DNA. TRBV21-1 constitutes a pseudogene. The CDR3 spans 18 residues. The CDR3: CASSKALSGGAYNSPLHF. CDR3 bases: TGTGCCAGCAGCAAAGCGCTTTCAGGGGGTGCCTATAATTCACCCCTCCACTTT.

The V call is TRBV9, the J call TRBJ1-2; D gene uncertain. Germline V gives CDR1 SGDLS, CDR2 YYNGEE. V shed 4 bases and J shed 6 bases, with 13 bases lying between them. This CDR3 region has 13 residues. The CDR3 region has the DNA TGTGCCAGCAGCACCGCGCTAAAGAATGGCTACACCTTC. It is translated as CASSTALKNGYTF.

This clone has a handful of counts. The chain recombines TRBV30 with TRBJ1-1, with D maybe TRBD1 (6 bases). This CDR3 contains 14 residues. Germline V CDR1 and CDR2: GTSNPN, SVGIG (reference sequence). V was clipped by 3 bases and J by 4 bases, with 15 bases between them. CDR3 region: CAWRLTGMATEAFF. The CDR3 region has the DNA TGTGCCTGGAGGCTAACAGGGATGGCCACTGAAGCTTTCTTT.

The chain joins TRBV7-2 to TRBJ1-6, with D perhaps matching TRBD1 (6 bases). Germline assignment: CDR1 SGHTA and CDR2 FQGNSA. Trimming took 1 base from V and 8 from J, leaving 12 bases between them. This CDR3 is 15 amino acids long. The CDR3 protein is CASSLVETGHSPLHF. CDR3 nucleotide sequence: TGTGCCAGCAGCTTAGTGGAGACAGGCCATTCACCCCTCCACTTT.

This clone has just a few counts. The chain links TRBV7-8 to TRBJ1-2; D might be TRBD1 (5 bases). V gave up 1 base and J gave up 4 bases, with 10 bases separating them. The germline gives CDR1 SGHVS, CDR2 FQNEAQ. This CDR3 is built from 14 residues. The CDR3 is CASSLVAGFYGYTF. CDR3 DNA: TGTGCCAGCAGCTTAGTGGCAGGGTTCTATGGCTACACCTTC.